These 21 T cell receptor beta chains came from one sample sequenced in a study of cytomegalovirus exposure and HLA in healthy donors. Primers: 60 Vbeta forward and 13 Jbeta reverse. Here immunoSEQ multiplex PCR was the method, and the copy in TCRdb shows in-frame clones only, minus some. The sample yields under 150,000 clones, nearly 65% seen once. The sample consisted of PBMCs. The source is a middle-aged man in good health and CMV-seropositive.

Only a few counts were recorded for this clone. This chain connects TRBV29-1 to TRBJ1-5; 7 bases agree with TRBD1. Unmatched junction bases numbered 8, after V lost 5 bases and J lost 7 bases. The germline V gene has CDR1 SQVTM and CDR2 ANQGSEA. This CDR3 is built from 13 residues. The CDR3 loop is CSVSQGRGQPQHF. The CDR3 coding sequence is TGCAGCGTTTCACAGGGGCGAGGACAGCCCCAGCATTTT.

This clone was detected a few times. The chain couples TRBV7-9 to TRBJ1-4; D is unclear. This CDR3 has 14 amino acids. The ends were cut back, 2 bases at V and 7 bases at J, with 11 bases in the middle. Looked up from germline, CDR1 is SEHNR and CDR2 is FQNEAQ (reference sequence). The chain's CDR3 is CASSLNVRGEKLFF. The CDR3 DNA sequence: TGTGCCAGCAGCTTAAATGTCCGGGGTGAAAAACTGTTTTTT.

The chain uses TRBV4-3 and TRBJ1-2; TRBD1 aligns across 11 bases. Germline CDR1 is LGHNA and CDR2 is YSLEER. This CDR3 is built from 15 residues. Unmatched junction bases numbered 4, after V lost 4 bases and J lost 3 bases. CDR3 nucleotides: TGCGCCAGCAGCCCAGGACAGGGGGCGGACTATGGCTACACCTTC. This sequence encodes CASSPGQGADYGYTF.

V and J are TRBV30 and TRBJ1-1, with TRBD1 matching over 8 bases. Per the germline V gene, CDR1 is GTSNPN and CDR2 is SVGIG (reference sequence). The CDR3 is 13 residues long. Trimming cost V 0 bases and J 11 bases; bases outside gene matches: 8. The CDR3 DNA is TGTGCCTGGAGTGTAGCAGGGGGCATGACGGCTTTCTTT. Translation gives CAWSVAGGMTAFF.

This clone was counted once. V usage is TRBV4-1 and J usage is TRBJ1-3; 7 nucleotides match TRBD1. The junction had 5 bases not matched to a gene; V was cut back by 2 bases and J by 4 bases. The CDR3 runs 15 residues. CDR1 is MGHRA, CDR2 YSYEKL, per germline. CDR3 sequence (DNA): TGCGCCAGCAGCCAAATAGACAGGGACGGAAACACCATATATTTT. Translating gives CASSQIDRDGNTIYF.

This clone has more than one count but fewer than ten. V and J are TRBV7-9 and TRBJ1-5, with D possibly TRBD1 on 6 matching bases. Trimming removed 1 base from V and 3 bases from J, with 10 bases in between. Germline CDR1 reads SEHNR; CDR2 reads FQNEAQ (reference sequence). This CDR3 is 15 amino acids long. CDR3 sequence: CASSLGQGPNQPQHF. CDR3 nucleotides: TGTGCCAGCAGCTTAGGTCAGGGGCCCAATCAGCCCCAGCATTTT.

This CDR3 is CASSFLVSSGRARTGELFF. The CDR3 DNA is TGTGCCAGCAGCTTTCTTGTGTCTAGCGGGAGGGCCAGGACCGGGGAGCTGTTTTTT. The rearrangement joins TRBV5-6 to TRBJ2-2, with 12 bases lining up with TRBD2. This CDR3 comprises 19 residues. V gave up 2 bases and J gave up 5 bases; unmatched junction bases: 13. Germline loops: CDR1 SGHDT, CDR2 YYEEEE. Full variable domain (missing parts from reference TRBV5-6 and TRBJ2-2): DAGVTQSPTHLIKTRGQQVTLRCSPKSGHDTVSWYQQALGQGPQFIFQYYEEEERQRGNFPDRFSGHQFPNYSSELNVNALLLGDSALYLCASSFLVSSGRARTGELFFGEGSRLTVL.

The rearrangement uses TRBV7-3 and TRBJ2-1, with 7 bases that match TRBD2. The CDR3 is made up of 15 amino acids. V was pared by 2 bases and J by 5 bases, with 6 bases of the junction left unmatched. Germline V lookup: CDR1 SGHTA, CDR2 FQGTGA. The CDR3: CASSLAAGTHNEQFF. Written as DNA, the CDR3 is TGTGCCAGCAGCTTAGCAGCGGGGACGCACAATGAGCAGTTCTTC. Full variable domain (rest looked up from reference TRBV7-3 and TRBJ2-1): GAGVSQTPSNKVTEKGKYVELRCDPISGHTALYWYRQSLGQGPEFLIYFQGTGAADDSGLPNDRFFAVRPEGSVSTLKIQRTERGDSAVYLCASSLAAGTHNEQFFGPGTRLTVL.

The chain employs TRBV28 and TRBJ2-7, with no clear D. The CDR3 is 11 residues long. V shed 10 bases and J shed 2 bases, with 9 bases lying between them. Looked up from germline, CDR1 is MDHEN and CDR2 is SYDVKM. CDR3 loop: CAISSAYEQYF. The CDR3 DNA sequence: TGTGCCATCTCGTCGGCCTACGAGCAGTACTTC.

This chain connects TRBV29-1 to TRBJ2-3, with a tentative D call TRBD1 (5 bases). CDR3 size: 14 residues. Germline CDR1 reads SQVTM; CDR2 reads ANQGSEA. The V gene lost 5 bases and the J gene lost 2 bases, with 14 bases spanning the gap. The CDR3 DNA reads TGCAGCGTTATAAGCGACAGACTCACAGATACGCAGTATTTT. Translating gives CSVISDRLTDTQYF.

The V gene is TRBV6-5, the J gene TRBJ2-3, with no clear D. Germline CDR1 MNHEY, CDR2 SVGAGI. V lost 0 bases, J lost 2 bases, and 9 bases lay in between. The CDR3 length is 15 residues. The CDR3 is CASSYSAVPTDTQYF. CDR3 in DNA: TGTGCCAGCAGTTACTCCGCGGTGCCCACAGATACGCAGTATTTT.

This clone turned up a few times. Here the CDR3 DNA reads TGTGCCAGCAGCTCCCCTCGTATAGCGGGAGACAGGAATGAGCAGTTCTTC. Translation gives CASSSPRIAGDRNEQFF. This chain joins TRBV9 and TRBJ2-1; 9 nucleotides line up with TRBD2. The germline V gene has CDR1 SGDLS and CDR2 YYNGEE. Trimming took 4 bases from V and 7 from J; bases not matched to a gene: 15. This CDR3 spans 17 amino acids.

V is TRBV5-1 and J is TRBJ1-3; tentatively, D is TRBD1 (5 bases). With 0 bases removed from V and 0 bases from J, the gap between germline ends came to 10 bases. Germline V CDR1 and CDR2: SGHRS, YFSETQ. There are 16 residues in the CDR3. CDR3 region: CASSLVVGGSGNTIYF. Written as DNA, the CDR3 is TGCGCCAGCAGCTTGGTTGTGGGGGGCTCTGGAAACACCATATATTTT.

V and J are TRBV6-1 and TRBJ2-7, with unresolved D. V was cut by 7 bases and J by 2 bases, with 12 bases left in between. This CDR3 comprises 13 residues. The germline V gene encodes CDR1 MNHNS and CDR2 SASEGT. CDR3 coding DNA: TGTGCCAGCACCCCAACCTATACCTACGAGCAGTACTTC. This sequence encodes CASTPTYTYEQYF.

The V and J genes are TRBV27 and TRBJ1-5, with 7 bases lining up with TRBD1. V dropped 5 bases and J dropped 0; count of bases not matched to a gene: 10. This CDR3 is 17 amino acids long. The V gene's germline CDR1 is MNHEY and CDR2 SMNVEV (reference sequence). As DNA, the CDR3 is TGTGCCAGCAGTGTCGGGCAGGGGGTGGATAGCAATCAGCCCCAGCATTTT. It translates to CASSVGQGVDSNQPQHF.

This clone appeared once. The chain has TRBV14 and TRBJ2-7; 11 bases are shared with TRBD2. This CDR3 has 18 amino acids. The ends lost 3 bases at V and 0 bases at J; junction bases unmatched: 10. Germline values: CDR1 SGHDN, CDR2 FVKESK. The CDR3 DNA follows: TGTGCCAGCAGCCACGAACCGACTAGCGGGAAAAACTCCTACGAGCAGTACTTC. This translates into CASSHEPTSGKNSYEQYF.

V is TRBV30 and J is TRBJ2-3, with 7 bases aligning to TRBD2. V lost 1 base and J lost 0; bases outside the gene matches: 10. CDR1 and CDR2 from the germline V gene are GTSNPN and SVGIG (reference sequence). The CDR3 loop spans 17 amino acids. CDR3 DNA: TGTGCCTGGAGTGGTCGCGGGAGACGAGCTAGCACAGATACGCAGTATTTT. It yields the protein CAWSGRGRRASTDTQYF.

The chain carries TRBV4-3 and TRBJ2-7; TRBD2 agrees at 10 bases. The germline gives CDR1 LGHNA, CDR2 YSLEER. The CDR3 is 18 amino acids. V shed 1 base, J shed 3 bases, and the junction held 12 bases outside the gene matches. CDR3 loop: CASSQAPASGGGNYEQYF. In nucleotides, the CDR3 is TGCGCCAGCAGCCAAGCCCCGGCTAGCGGGGGAGGGAACTACGAGCAGTACTTC.

This rearrangement joins TRBV6-4 to TRBJ2-3, with 10 bases lining up with TRBD2. V lost 0 bases to trimming and J lost 4 bases; unmatched junction nucleotides: 1. The CDR3 totals 15 residues. Germline values: CDR1 MRHNA, CDR2 SNTAGT. In nucleotides, the CDR3 is TGTGCCAGCAGTGACTCGAGCGGGGGGGCAGATACGCAGTATTTT. This encodes CASSDSSGGADTQYF.

The V gene is TRBV10-3, the J gene TRBJ2-3; D ambiguous. V lost 6 bases and J 10 bases, leaving 17 bases between the germline ends. Germline CDR1 is ENHRY and CDR2 is SYGVKD. This CDR3 spans 13 amino acids. CDR3 sequence (DNA): TGTGCCATCAGCCCGGGTGAGGCAGTCCCGCAGTATTTT. Translated, it gives CAISPGEAVPQYF.

The rearrangement uses TRBV18 and TRBJ2-1; D gene ambiguous. The CDR3 sequence is 17 residues long. V lost 2 bases, J lost 0 bases, and 14 bases lay in between. Germline V gives CDR1 KGHSH, CDR2 LQKENI. The CDR3 DNA reads as TGTGCCAGCTCACCAAACGCTCCAATCGGCTCCTACAATGAGCAGTTCTTC. Its protein product is CASSPNAPIGSYNEQFF. Using reference TRBV18 and TRBJ2-1 for the parts outside the CDR3, the full variable domain is NAGVMQNPRHLVRRRGQEARLRCSPMKGHSHVYWYRQLPEEGLKFMVYLQKENIIDESGMPKERFSAEFPKEGPSILRIQQVVRGDSAAYFCASSPNAPIGSYNEQFFGPGTRLTVL.